A selection of T cell receptor beta chains follows, all from one sample in a study of CD8+ T cells in alopecia areata. The data were produced by immunoSEQ multiplex PCR, yet TCRdb's version contains in-frame clones alone and is incomplete. Of under 250,000 clones in the sample, approximately 61% are singletons; the top ten hold roughly 0.47%. Sequences were derived from CD4+ T cells sorted from blood, sampled at week 0. These TCRs come from a human donor with alopecia areata. CDR3s include the opening cysteine and the closing phenylalanine or tryptophan. A D gene is named only where the DNA matches it firmly. Some rows have no size entry. The others give once, few or many, or a class for an expanded clone.

abundance: .
v_gene: TRBV7-2
j_gene: TRBJ2-1
d_gene: TRBD2
CDR3aa: CASSLPGLAGYNEQFF
CDR3nt: TGTGCCAGCAGCCTGCCGGGACTAGCGGGCTACAATGAGCAGTTCTTC

abundance: few
v_gene: TRBV10-2
j_gene: TRBJ2-7
d_gene: .
CDR3aa: CASSVSVYEQYF
CDR3nt: TGCGCCAGCAGTGTCTCAGTTTACGAGCAGTACTTC

abundance: few
v_gene: TRBV6-1
j_gene: TRBJ1-6
d_gene: TRBD1
CDR3aa: CASSRDRVNSPLHF
CDR3nt: TGTGCCAGCAGTCGGGACAGGGTAAATTCACCCCTCCACTTT

abundance: few
v_gene: TRBV19
j_gene: TRBJ1-1
d_gene: TRBD1
CDR3aa: CASSTLTGGRTEAFF
CDR3nt: TGTGCCAGTAGTACCCTGACAGGGGGCCGGACTGAAGCTTTCTTT

abundance: few
v_gene: TRBV10-3
j_gene: TRBJ2-4
d_gene: .
CDR3aa: CAISESRESDIQYF
CDR3nt: TGTGCCATCAGTGAGTCACGGGAATCGGACATTCAGTACTTC

abundance: .
v_gene: TRBV5-1
j_gene: TRBJ1-1
d_gene: .
CDR3aa: CASSGQPNTEAFF
CDR3nt: TGCGCCAGCAGCGGGCAGCCTAACACTGAAGCTTTCTTT

abundance: few
v_gene: TRBV10-3
j_gene: TRBJ2-5
d_gene: .
CDR3aa: CAIRPGVEETQYF
CDR3nt: TGTGCCATCAGGCCGGGAGTTGAAGAGACCCAGTACTTC

abundance: .
v_gene: TRBV29-1
j_gene: TRBJ2-1
d_gene: .
CDR3aa: CSVVASSFYNEQFF
CDR3nt: TGCAGCGTTGTAGCCAGCAGCTTCTACAATGAGCAGTTCTTC

abundance: few
v_gene: TRBV5-1
j_gene: TRBJ2-3
d_gene: TRBD2
CDR3aa: CASSLAHGTSGRTTDTQYF
CDR3nt: TGCGCCAGCAGCTTGGCCCATGGGACTAGCGGGCGGACCACAGATACGCAGTATTTT

abundance: .
v_gene: TRBV29-1
j_gene: TRBJ2-1
d_gene: .
CDR3aa: CSGVEGHQQFF
CDR3nt: TGCAGCGGGGTGGAGGGACATCAGCAGTTCTTC

abundance: few
v_gene: TRBV11-2
j_gene: TRBJ2-7
d_gene: .
CDR3aa: CASSLAWEQYF
CDR3nt: TGTGCCAGCAGCTTAGCGTGGGAGCAGTACTTC

abundance: once
v_gene: TRBV15
j_gene: TRBJ1-6
d_gene: TRBD1
CDR3aa: CATSPRGGNNNSPLHF
CDR3nt: TGTGCCACCAGCCCCAGGGGGGGAAATAATAATTCACCCCTCCACTTT

abundance: .
v_gene: TRBV6-1
j_gene: TRBJ2-3
d_gene: .
CDR3aa: CASTQLSSTDTQYF
CDR3nt: TGTGCCAGCACCCAGCTGTCTAGCACAGATACGCAGTATTTT

abundance: few
v_gene: TRBV6-1
j_gene: TRBJ1-1
d_gene: .
CDR3aa: CASSRGDTMNTEAFF
CDR3nt: TGTGCCAGCAGTAGAGGGGACACGATGAACACTGAAGCTTTCTTT

abundance: .
v_gene: TRBV19
j_gene: TRBJ2-4
d_gene: .
CDR3aa: CASAGAGKNIQYF
CDR3nt: TGTGCCAGTGCCGGGGCAGGGAAAAACATTCAGTACTTC

abundance: few
v_gene: TRBV29-1
j_gene: TRBJ1-4
d_gene: TRBD1
CDR3aa: CSVDVGTANEKLFF
CDR3nt: TGCAGCGTTGACGTCGGGACAGCAAATGAAAAACTGTTTTTT

abundance: .
v_gene: TRBV5-4
j_gene: TRBJ2-1
d_gene: TRBD1
CDR3aa: CASSLSGTGGYNEQFF
CDR3nt: TGTGCCAGCAGCTTATCCGGGACAGGGGGATACAATGAGCAGTTCTTC

abundance: .
v_gene: TRBV9
j_gene: TRBJ2-7
d_gene: TRBD2
CDR3aa: CASSPIAGGPSVEQYF
CDR3nt: TGTGCCAGCAGCCCCATAGCGGGAGGGCCCTCGGTTGAGCAGTACTTC

abundance: .
v_gene: TRBV11-1
j_gene: TRBJ2-3
d_gene: TRBD2
CDR3aa: CASSAPGTSGSGDTQYF
CDR3nt: TGTGCCAGCAGCGCCCCCGGGACTAGCGGGAGTGGAGATACGCAGTATTTT

abundance: .
v_gene: TRBV7-9
j_gene: TRBJ2-5
d_gene: TRBD2
CDR3aa: CASSFRPASGSKETQYF
CDR3nt: TGTGCCAGCAGCTTCCGCCCGGCTAGCGGGAGTAAAGAGACCCAGTACTTC

abundance: .
v_gene: TRBV5-5
j_gene: TRBJ2-7
d_gene: TRBD2
CDR3aa: CASRPSGTSLKEYF
CDR3nt: TGTGCCAGCAGACCTAGCGGGACCTCTCTCAAGGAGTACTTC

abundance: .
v_gene: TRBV30
j_gene: TRBJ2-6
d_gene: .
CDR3aa: CAWSGGPALSGANVLTF
CDR3nt: TGTGCCTGGAGTGGGGGTCCCGCTCTCTCTGGGGCCAACGTCCTGACTTTC

abundance: few
v_gene: TRBV29-1
j_gene: TRBJ1-1
d_gene: .
CDR3aa: CSGRERLNTEAFF
CDR3nt: TGCAGCGGGCGGGAGCGGTTGAACACTGAAGCTTTCTTT

abundance: .
v_gene: TRBV30
j_gene: TRBJ1-1
d_gene: .
CDR3aa: CASRTRNTEAFF
CDR3nt: TGTGCCTCCCGAACACGGAACACTGAAGCTTTCTTT

abundance: .
v_gene: TRBV28
j_gene: TRBJ1-4
d_gene: .
CDR3aa: CASSLERINEKLFF
CDR3nt: TGTGCCAGCAGTTTAGAACGGATTAATGAAAAACTGTTTTTT

abundance: .
v_gene: TRBV29-1
j_gene: TRBJ2-7
d_gene: TRBD1
CDR3aa: CSVSGTVNRYEQYF
CDR3nt: TGCAGCGTTTCCGGGACAGTCAACCGATACGAGCAGTACTTC

abundance: .
v_gene: TRBV29-1
j_gene: TRBJ1-2
d_gene: .
CDR3aa: CSVMTDNYGYTF
CDR3nt: TGCAGCGTTATGACAGACAACTATGGCTACACCTTC

abundance: .
v_gene: TRBV4-2
j_gene: TRBJ1-6
d_gene: .
CDR3aa: CASSPAGRTISPLHF
CDR3nt: TGTGCCAGCAGCCCCGCGGGCAGGACAATTTCACCCCTCCACTTT

abundance: .
v_gene: TRBV2
j_gene: TRBJ2-3
d_gene: TRBD1
CDR3aa: CASRRDSSDTQYF
CDR3nt: TGTGCCAGCAGAAGGGACAGCTCAGATACGCAGTATTTT

abundance: .
v_gene: TRBV7-2
j_gene: TRBJ2-1
d_gene: TRBD1
CDR3aa: CASSIRDRDNEQFF
CDR3nt: TGTGCCAGCAGCATCAGGGACAGGGACAATGAGCAGTTCTTC

abundance: .
v_gene: TRBV11-2
j_gene: TRBJ2-3
d_gene: TRBD2
CDR3aa: CASSLAIAGTDTQYF
CDR3nt: TGTGCCAGCAGCCTCGCGATAGCGGGGACAGATACGCAGTATTTT

abundance: .
v_gene: TRBV7-8
j_gene: TRBJ1-2
d_gene: .
CDR3aa: CASSLWTDNYGYTF
CDR3nt: TGTGCCAGCAGCCTCTGGACGGATAACTATGGCTACACCTTC

abundance: .
v_gene: TRBV4-1
j_gene: TRBJ1-5
d_gene: TRBD1
CDR3aa: CASSITTGQGAKQPQHF
CDR3nt: TGCGCCAGCAGCATAACCACGGGACAGGGGGCGAAGCAGCCCCAGCATTTT

abundance: few
v_gene: TRBV29-1
j_gene: TRBJ1-5
d_gene: TRBD1
CDR3aa: CSVRTGVSNQPQHF
CDR3nt: TGCAGCGTTCGGACAGGCGTCAGCAATCAGCCCCAGCATTTT

abundance: .
v_gene: TRBV6-1
j_gene: TRBJ2-7
d_gene: .
CDR3aa: CATIVQDAPEQYF
CDR3nt: TGTGCCACAATCGTACAGGATGCACCCGAGCAGTACTTC

abundance: .
v_gene: TRBV19
j_gene: TRBJ1-2
d_gene: .
CDR3aa: CASSSDRAYGYTF
CDR3nt: TGTGCCAGTAGTAGCGACAGAGCCTATGGCTACACCTTC

abundance: .
v_gene: TRBV29-1
j_gene: TRBJ1-1
d_gene: .
CDR3aa: CSVVRDRNTEAFF
CDR3nt: TGCAGCGTTGTGCGAGACAGGAATACTGAAGCTTTCTTT

abundance: few
v_gene: TRBV5-4
j_gene: TRBJ2-1
d_gene: .
CDR3aa: CASSLTGINEQFF
CDR3nt: TGTGCCAGCAGCCTAACAGGGATCAATGAGCAGTTCTTC

abundance: .
v_gene: TRBV30
j_gene: TRBJ2-1
d_gene: TRBD2
CDR3aa: CAWRGLAGGNEQFF
CDR3nt: TGTGCCTGGAGGGGACTAGCGGGAGGCAATGAGCAGTTCTTC

abundance: .
v_gene: TRBV2
j_gene: TRBJ1-1
d_gene: .
CDR3aa: CASSENTEAFF
CDR3nt: TGTGCCAGCAGCGAGAACACTGAAGCTTTCTTT

abundance: .
v_gene: TRBV9
j_gene: TRBJ2-1
d_gene: .
CDR3aa: CASSVAGGSWNEQFF
CDR3nt: TGTGCCAGCAGCGTAGCGGGCGGGTCCTGGAATGAGCAGTTCTTC